Each of the 29 T cell receptor beta chains below was sequenced from the same sample in a study of CD8 T cells in Susac syndrome (dated by TCRdb to between 2017 and 2020). The receptor library was made with the immunoSEQ multiplex PCR assay. RNA was extracted using the RNeasy kit, and about 0.45 to 1 ug of the RNA was reverse transcribed with random hexamers. In-frame beta chains were kept once TCRdb had trimmed the public reads at Q25 with fastp and called clones with MiXCR. Each entry is one CDR3 protein sequence, shown with its most common DNA and genes. For this sample the table gives a few hundred thousand distinct CDR3 sequences, of which around 90% were detected only once. The ten largest clones represent over 0.065% of the sample. Material for sequencing was CD4+ T cells from PBMCs. The receptors originated from a human donor with multiple sclerosis.

The CDR3 DNA follows: TGTGCCAGTATTACGGACCAGAACACTGAAGCTTTCTTT. Residues: CASITDQNTEAFF. The rearrangement uses TRBV19 and TRBJ1-1; D gene uncertain. Germline V gene data show CDR1 as LNHDA and CDR2 as SQIVND (reference sequence). Deletions cut 7 bases from V and 1 base from J, with 10 bases between. The length of the CDR3 is 13 residues. Full variable domain (outside the CDR3, taken from reference TRBV19 and TRBJ1-1): DGGITQSPKYLFRKEGQNVTLSCEQNLNHDAMYWYRQDPGQGLRLIYYSQIVNDFQKGDIAEGYSVSREKKESFPLTVTSAQKNPTAFYLCASITDQNTEAFFGQGTRLTVV.

In its sample, this clonotype was seen a few times. CDR3 loop: CAWSADRDPQPQHF. CDR3 nucleotides: TGTGCCTGGAGCGCCGACAGGGATCCTCAGCCCCAGCATTTT. The chain carries TRBV30 and TRBJ1-5, with 7 bases aligning to TRBD1. Germline V gives CDR1 GTSNPN, CDR2 SVGIG (reference sequence). Trimming removed 3 bases from V and 6 bases from J; junction bases left unmatched: 8. This CDR3 spans 14 amino acids.

The CDR3: CASSETGVLEETQYF. CDR3 nucleotides: TGTGCCAGCAGTGAGACGGGTGTTCTAGAAGAGACCCAGTACTTC. This rearrangement joins TRBV6-1 to TRBJ2-5; D not resolved. Germline V gives CDR1 MNHNS, CDR2 SASEGT. This CDR3 contains 15 residues. The V end was cut by 3 bases, the J end by 3 bases, with 14 bases between.

This chain links TRBV24-1 with TRBJ1-5; no clear D gene. The CDR3 is 15 amino acids. Germline loops: CDR1 KGHDR, CDR2 SFDVKD. V was shortened by 12 bases and J by 0 bases, with 17 bases between the two germline ends. CDR3 in amino acids: CALLDAWYSNQPQHF. The CDR3 DNA reads as TGTGCCCTCCTCGACGCGTGGTATAGCAATCAGCCCCAGCATTTT.

This clonotype was seen once. The limits of the CDR3 on the DNA are not certain, so only TCRdb's listed CDR3 is given. The rearrangement joins TRBV20-1 to TRBJ1-2; TRBD1, the table's D call, was not compared with the DNA. The CDR3 spans 13 residues, counting both ends. CDR1 is DFQATT, CDR2 SNEGSKA, per germline (reference sequence). The CDR3 is CSVFGPGSYGYTF.

Only one count was recorded for this clonotype. The rearrangement joins TRBV20-1 to TRBJ2-1, with 7 bases identical to TRBD1. With 3 bases clipped from V and 7 bases from J, the junction kept 0 bases outside the gene matches. Germline V gene sequence: CDR1 DFQATT, CDR2 SNEGSKA (reference sequence). The CDR3 has 11 amino acids. Here the CDR3 DNA reads TGCAGTGCTAGCAGGGGGAATGAGCAGTTCTTC. Its translation: CSASRGNEQFF.

The chain's CDR3 is CASSQGIASGWEQFF. DNA of the CDR3: TGTGCCAGCAGCCAAGGGATCGCCTCTGGTTGGGAGCAGTTCTTC. The chain employs TRBV14 and TRBJ2-1; no reliable D call. The V end was cut by 1 base, the J end by 10 bases, with 17 bases between. Germline V CDR1 and CDR2: SGHDN, FVKESK. CDR3 length: 15 residues.

This clonotype was picked up a small number of times. The chain joins TRBV5-4 to TRBJ2-1; 11 nucleotides agree with TRBD2. V lost 5 bases and J lost 3; bases outside the gene matches: 4. Germline CDR1 and CDR2: SGHNT and YYREEE (reference sequence). The CDR3 is 15 amino acids. The CDR3 sequence: CASSPGLAGYNEQFF. The CDR3 bases are TGTGCCAGCAGTCCCGGACTAGCGGGCTACAATGAGCAGTTCTTC.

This clonotype appeared once. The CDR3 coding sequence is TGTGCCAGCAGCGGGACAGGGAGTAAGCAGTTCTTC. Its protein product is CASSGTGSKQFF. The rearrangement uses TRBV6-1 and TRBJ2-1, with TRBD1 matching 9 bases. J lost 11 bases, V lost 6 bases, and 5 bases had no gene match. The CDR3 runs to 12 residues. Germline CDR1 is MNHNS and CDR2 is SASEGT.

The CDR3 region is CASSTPAGTLNTEAFF. The CDR3 DNA sequence: TGTGCCAGCAGCACCCCCGCGGGGACTTTGAACACTGAAGCTTTCTTT. The chain couples TRBV7-2 to TRBJ1-1, with D maybe TRBD1 (5 bases). V was pared by 5 bases and J by 0 bases, with 16 bases between. This CDR3 is built from 16 residues. In germline, CDR1 is SGHTA, CDR2 FQGNSA.

The gene calls are TRBV5-6 and TRBJ1-2; D gene unclear. Trimming removed 4 bases from V and 2 bases from J, with 12 bases in between. Germline-derived CDR1 and CDR2 are SGHDT and YYEEEE. The length of the CDR3 is 14 residues. The CDR3 coding sequence is TGTGCCAGCAGCCCAGACCCCTTCAACTATGGCTACACCTTC. It translates to CASSPDPFNYGYTF.

This chain joins TRBV19 and TRBJ2-5; perhaps D is TRBD1 or TRBD2 (5 bases each). The CDR3 length is 15 residues. The V gene lost 5 bases and the J gene lost 1 base, with 14 bases spanning the gap. Germline CDR1 LNHDA, CDR2 SQIVND (reference sequence). CDR3 bases: TGTGCCAGTAGTGTGAACCGGGACGGCCAAGAGACCCAGTACTTC. This gives the protein CASSVNRDGQETQYF.

The chain employs TRBV7-2 and TRBJ2-1; unclear D gene. The CDR3 has 14 amino acids. The V end lost 1 base, the J end lost 3 bases, and 7 bases lay between the germline ends. Germline-derived CDR1 and CDR2 are SGHTA and FQGNSA. The CDR3 DNA reads as TGTGCCAGCAGCTTAGAACAGATCTACAATGAGCAGTTCTTC. Amino acid sequence: CASSLEQIYNEQFF.

The rearrangement uses TRBV5-4 and TRBJ2-4, with TRBD2 matching over 8 bases. The CDR3 is 15 amino acids. CDR1 and CDR2 from the germline V gene are SGHNT and YYREEE (reference sequence). V lost 0 bases, J lost 5 bases, and 4 bases stayed unmatched. This chain's CDR3 is CASSLGAGGQNIQYF. The CDR3 coding sequence is TGTGCCAGCAGCTTGGGCGCGGGGGGCCAAAACATTCAGTACTTC.

The V call is TRBV29-1, the J call TRBJ1-1, with TRBD1 matching over 7 bases. V was clipped by 5 bases and J by 6 bases; unmatched bases: 6. CDR1 is SQVTM and CDR2 is ANQGSEA in the germline V gene. This CDR3 contains 12 residues. CDR3 residues: CSVIQGTAEAFF. The CDR3 coding sequence is TGCAGCGTTATCCAGGGGACAGCTGAAGCTTTCTTT.

The genes are TRBV29-1 and TRBJ1-2; D uncertain. The V end was cut by 7 bases, the J end by 4 bases, with 16 bases between. Germline-derived CDR1 and CDR2 are SQVTM and ANQGSEA. This CDR3 region has 13 residues. The CDR3 sequence is CSGRLQNPYGYTF. CDR3 nucleotides: TGCAGCGGCCGCCTACAGAACCCCTATGGCTACACCTTC.

This clonotype was detected only once. The chain joins TRBV3-1 to TRBJ2-3; 9 bases map to TRBD1. The J segment lost 10 bases and the V segment lost 1 base, leaving 9 bases of the junction unmatched. Germline CDR1 is LGHDT and CDR2 is YNNKEL (reference sequence). The CDR3 extends over 15 amino acids. The CDR3 DNA reads as TGTGCCAGCAGCCAAGGCTTGGACAGGGGCTGGTCGCAGTATTTT. It is translated as CASSQGLDRGWSQYF.

J is TRBJ2-2 and V is TRBV24-1, with 8 bases fitting TRBD1. With V trimmed by 4 bases and J by 2 bases, 8 bases remained unmatched. CDR3 size: 17 residues. The germline V gene encodes CDR1 KGHDR and CDR2 SFDVKD. CDR3 in amino acids: CATSDFPGQDNTGELFF. CDR3 DNA sequence: TGTGCCACCAGTGACTTTCCGGGACAGGATAACACCGGGGAGCTGTTTTTT.

This chain connects TRBV7-2 to TRBJ2-7, with a weak D call TRBD1 (7 bases). CDR1 is SGHTA and CDR2 is FQGNSA in the germline V gene. V shed 4 bases and J shed 5 bases, with 15 bases lying between them. CDR3 length equals 14 residues. This CDR3 is CASSSDRRVDEQYF. The CDR3 coding sequence is TGTGCCAGCAGCTCGGACAGGAGGGTGGACGAGCAGTACTTC.

The chain employs TRBV18 and TRBJ2-2; the D is unclear. This CDR3 is built from 12 residues. Trimming removed 9 bases from V and 3 bases from J, with 8 bases in between. CDR1 is KGHSH and CDR2 is LQKENI in the germline V gene. The CDR3 region is CASRPDTGELFF. In DNA form, the CDR3 reads TGTGCCAGTCGGCCCGACACCGGGGAGCTGTTTTTT.

This clonotype has just a few counts. This chain links TRBV19 with TRBJ2-1; D unresolved. Trimming cost V 4 bases and J 7 bases, with 8 bases left between them. The CDR3 sequence is 12 residues long. Germline V gives CDR1 LNHDA, CDR2 SQIVND (reference sequence). CDR3 loop: CASSTSFNEQFF. Here the CDR3 DNA reads TGTGCCAGTAGTACCTCCTTTAATGAGCAGTTCTTC.

A single count supports this clonotype. The chain links TRBV29-1 to TRBJ2-1; TRBD1 agrees at 7 bases. Losses at the gene ends were 3 bases for V and 8 bases for J; bases not matched to a gene: 7. CDR1 and CDR2 (germline): SQVTM, ANQGSEA. The CDR3 has 13 amino acids. CDR3 nucleotides: TGCAGCGTTGAGCTAGGGGGCTCCTATGAGCAGTTCTTC. Its protein product is CSVELGGSYEQFF.

J is TRBJ2-7 and V is TRBV3-1; no reliable D call. V lost 0 bases to trimming and J lost 2 bases, with 11 bases between them. CDR3 size: 15 residues. Germline lookup yields CDR1 LGHDT and CDR2 YNNKEL (reference sequence). For the CDR3, the DNA is TGTGCCAGCAGCCAAGATTTATCGGACCCCTACGAGCAGTACTTC. Its protein product is CASSQDLSDPYEQYF.

This chain connects TRBV7-6 to TRBJ2-3, with a weak D call TRBD2 (5 bases). The CDR3 covers 15 residues. Germline assignment: CDR1 SGHVS and CDR2 FNYEAQ. The V end lost 2 bases, the J end lost 3 bases, and 12 bases lay between the germline ends. CDR3 residues: CASSLWSEETDTQYF. CDR3 nucleotides: TGTGCCAGCAGCTTATGGTCGGAGGAAACAGATACGCAGTATTTT. The complete variable domain, with remaining parts taken from reference TRBV7-6 and TRBJ2-3, reads GAGVSQSPRYKVTKRGQDVALRCDPISGHVSLYWYRQALGQGPEFLTYFNYEAQQDKSGLPNDRFSAERPEGSISTLTIQRTEQRDSAMYRCASSLWSEETDTQYFGPGTRLTVL.

The chain employs TRBV20-1 and TRBJ2-5; D gene uncertain. CDR1 DFQATT and CDR2 SNEGSKA come from the germline V gene (reference sequence). The CDR3 loop spans 14 amino acids. V was cut by 2 bases and J by 1 base, with 11 bases left in between. The CDR3 DNA is TGCAGTGCTAGACGGATCAAACCCCAAGAGACCCAGTACTTC. Translation gives CSARRIKPQETQYF.

The chain combines TRBV7-9 with TRBJ2-7; D gene uncertain. The CDR3 spans 15 residues. Trimming took off 2 bases at V and 0 bases at J, with 11 bases between the two ends. The germline V gene has CDR1 SEHNR and CDR2 FQNEAQ (reference sequence). The CDR3 spells CASSLYTESSYEQYF. The DNA of the CDR3 is TGTGCCAGCAGCTTATACACGGAGAGCTCCTACGAGCAGTACTTC.

The chain recombines TRBV5-6 with TRBJ2-1; D is possibly TRBD2 (6 bases). The CDR3 spans 17 residues. Trimming pared 7 bases from V and 1 base from J, leaving 21 bases between. The germline V gene encodes CDR1 SGHDT and CDR2 YYEEEE. The CDR3 sequence is CASVPGGWGKSYNEQFF. The CDR3 DNA reads TGTGCCAGCGTTCCTGGGGGGTGGGGAAAATCCTACAATGAGCAGTTCTTC. Based on the CDR3 plus reference TRBV5-6 and TRBJ2-1, the full variable domain is DAGVTQSPTHLIKTRGQQVTLRCSPKSGHDTVSWYQQALGQGPQFIFQYYEEEERQRGNFPDRFSGHQFPNYSSELNVNALLLGDSALYLCASVPGGWGKSYNEQFFGPGTRLTVL.

The chain uses TRBV29-1 and TRBJ1-2, with unresolved D. The V and J ends lost 1 base and 3 bases respectively, with 6 bases between them. CDR1 is SQVTM and CDR2 is ANQGSEA in the germline V gene. This CDR3 contains 12 residues. This CDR3 reads CSVEGSDYGYTF. CDR3 coding DNA: TGCAGCGTTGAAGGAAGTGACTATGGCTACACCTTC.

The CDR3 bases are TGCGCCAGCAGCTTGGAGCCTAGCACGGAGACCCAGTACTTC. Amino acid sequence: CASSLEPSTETQYF. This chain links TRBV5-1 with TRBJ2-5, with D maybe TRBD2 (5 bases). Germline CDR1 SGHRS, CDR2 YFSETQ. Trimming removed 0 bases from V and 5 bases from J, with 11 bases in between. The CDR3 totals 14 residues.